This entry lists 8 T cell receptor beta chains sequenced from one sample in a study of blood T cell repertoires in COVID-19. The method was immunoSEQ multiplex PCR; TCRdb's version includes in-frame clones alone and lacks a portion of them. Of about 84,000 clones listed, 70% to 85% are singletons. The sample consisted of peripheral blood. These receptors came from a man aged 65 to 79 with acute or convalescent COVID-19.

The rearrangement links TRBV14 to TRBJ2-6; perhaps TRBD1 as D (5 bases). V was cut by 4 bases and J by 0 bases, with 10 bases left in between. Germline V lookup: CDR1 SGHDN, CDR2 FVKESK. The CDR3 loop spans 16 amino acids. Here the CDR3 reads CASSPGHYSGANVLTF. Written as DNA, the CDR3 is TGTGCCAGCAGCCCAGGACACTACTCTGGGGCCAACGTCCTGACTTTC.

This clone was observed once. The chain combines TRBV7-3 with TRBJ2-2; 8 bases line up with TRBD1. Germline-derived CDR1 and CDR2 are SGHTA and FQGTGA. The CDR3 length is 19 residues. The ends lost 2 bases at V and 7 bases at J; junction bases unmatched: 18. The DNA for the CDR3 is TGTGCCAGCAGCTTATTCGCGGTTACGGCAGGGGGCTATTTCGGGGAGCTGTTTTTT. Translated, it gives CASSLFAVTAGGYFGELFF.

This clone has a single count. The CDR3 loop reads CASSPSQRAIGEQYF. Here the CDR3 DNA reads TGTGCCAGCAGCCCCTCTCAAAGAGCCATCGGTGAGCAGTACTTC. This chain connects TRBV11-1 to TRBJ2-7; unclear D gene. The ends were cut back, 5 bases at V and 7 bases at J, with 21 bases in the middle. Germline CDR1 SGHAT, CDR2 FQDESV (reference sequence). The CDR3 sequence is 15 residues long.

This chain's CDR3 is CASSPRQGNNSPLHF. The CDR3 coding sequence is TGTGCCAGCAGCCCCCGACAGGGGAATAATTCACCCCTCCACTTT. This chain connects TRBV14 to TRBJ1-6, with 8 bases identical to TRBD1. V shed 4 bases, J shed 5 bases, and the junction held 4 bases outside the gene matches. The CDR3 totals 15 residues. The germline CDR1 and CDR2 sequences are SGHDN and FVKESK.

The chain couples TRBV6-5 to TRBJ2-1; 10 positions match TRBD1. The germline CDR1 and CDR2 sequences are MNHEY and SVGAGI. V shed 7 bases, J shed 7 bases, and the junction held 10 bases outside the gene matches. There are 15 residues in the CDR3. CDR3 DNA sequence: TGTGCCAGCACCTTCGGGACAGGGGACGGGAATGAGCAGTTCTTC. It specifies CASTFGTGDGNEQFF.

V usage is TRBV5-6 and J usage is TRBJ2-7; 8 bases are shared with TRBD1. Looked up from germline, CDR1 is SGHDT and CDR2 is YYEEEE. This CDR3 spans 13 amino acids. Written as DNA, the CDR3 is TGTGCCAGCAGCCCTGGACAGGGTTCGGTGATTCACGTC. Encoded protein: CASSPGQGSVIHV.

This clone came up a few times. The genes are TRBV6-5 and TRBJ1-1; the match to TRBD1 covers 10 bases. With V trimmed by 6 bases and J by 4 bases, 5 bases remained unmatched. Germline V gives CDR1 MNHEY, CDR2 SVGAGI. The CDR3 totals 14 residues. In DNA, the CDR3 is TGTGCCAGCAGACCCGGACAGGGGGTCACTGAAGCTTTCTTT. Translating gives CASRPGQGVTEAFF.

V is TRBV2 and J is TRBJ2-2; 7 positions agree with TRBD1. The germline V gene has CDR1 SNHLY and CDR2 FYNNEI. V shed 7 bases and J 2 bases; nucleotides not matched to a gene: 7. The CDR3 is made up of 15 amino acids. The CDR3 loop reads CASTKGQRNTGELFF. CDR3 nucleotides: TGTGCCAGCACGAAGGGACAGAGAAACACCGGGGAGCTGTTTTTT. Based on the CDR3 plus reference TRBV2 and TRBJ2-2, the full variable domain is EPEVTQTPSHQVTQMGQEVILRCVPISNHLYFYWYRQILGQKVEFLVSFYNNEISEKSEIFDDQFSVERPDGSNFTLKIRSTKLEDSAMYFCASTKGQRNTGELFFGEGSRLTVL.